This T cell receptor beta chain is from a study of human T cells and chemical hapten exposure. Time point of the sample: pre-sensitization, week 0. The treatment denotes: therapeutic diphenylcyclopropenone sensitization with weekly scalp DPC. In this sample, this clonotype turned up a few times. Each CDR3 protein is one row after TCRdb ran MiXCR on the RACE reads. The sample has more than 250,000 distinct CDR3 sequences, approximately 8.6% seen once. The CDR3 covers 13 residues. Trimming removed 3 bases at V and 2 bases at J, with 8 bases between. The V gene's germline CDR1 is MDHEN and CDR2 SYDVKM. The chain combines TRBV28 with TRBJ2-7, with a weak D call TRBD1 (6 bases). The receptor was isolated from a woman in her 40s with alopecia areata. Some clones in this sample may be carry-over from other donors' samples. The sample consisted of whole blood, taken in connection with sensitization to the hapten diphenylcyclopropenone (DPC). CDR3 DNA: TGTGCCAGCAGTTTTGACAGGACCTACGAGCAGTACTTC. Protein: CASSFDRTYEQYF.